The clone carrying this T cell receptor (beta chain) was picked up one time. Its antigen is currently unknown. Amplification of the TCR beta CDR3 (from genomic DNA) was done by two-round multiplex PCR. Every TRBV and TRBJ gene had its own specific primer in first-round PCR. TCRdb processed the multiplex PCR reads anew with MiXCR; each CDR3 protein has one entry. This sample has about 18,000 distinct CDR3 sequences; around 44% occur once, and the top ten carry approximately 39%. The data derive from a study of prognosis after radiotherapy for stage I lung cancer. Overall study context: Enrolled patients (around 12 men, six or seven women) had a median age of roughly 77 years and an age range of roughly 53 to 90 years.

Findings and limits, study-wide: Lower post-radiation Shannon entropy was seen in patients who went on to develop distant metastases. The median unique TCR clone count dropped from about 10,000 to 6,900 after stereotactic body radiation therapy.

Investigators drew roughly 6.2 milliliters of peripheral blood at each of two time points. This CDR3 is 14 amino acids long. Trimming cost V 9 bases and J 8 bases; bases outside gene matches: 13. Germline V gene sequence: CDR1 MNHEY, CDR2 SVGEGT. This chain links TRBV6-2 or TRBV6-3 with TRBJ2-1; 7 positions match TRBD2. This clonotype was obtained from a donor aged 50 or older with non-small cell lung cancer. The sample in question was PBMCs, obtained before or after stereotactic body radiation therapy (not recorded which). CDR3 in amino acids: CASVLGEGLYEQFF. In nucleotides, the CDR3 is TGTGCCAGTGTCTTGGGGGAGGGCCTTTATGAGCAGTTCTTC.